Following are 10 T cell receptor beta chains from one sample sequenced in a study of metastatic and nonmetastatic thyroid tumors. TCRdb reprocessed the PCR reads via MiXCR. The profile shows thousands of clones, roughly 19% of them singletons. Each patient went into thyroid surgery without having received any treatment. Source material: adjacent normal tissue. These receptors all stem from a male donor with papillary thyroid cancer or a benign thyroid nodule (not recorded which). Some clones in this sample may be carry-over from other donors' samples.

The table lists this clone with many counts. The chain carries TRBV4-1 and TRBJ1-2, with a tentative D call TRBD1 (5 bases). This CDR3 is 15 amino acids long. V dropped 0 bases and J dropped 2 bases, with 10 bases sitting between them. CDR1 and CDR2 (germline): MGHRA, YSYEKL. CDR3 nucleotide sequence: TGCGCCAGCAGCCAAGATTGGCCAGGGAACTATGGCTACACCTTC. This encodes CASSQDWPGNYGYTF.

The V call is TRBV11-2, the J call TRBJ2-7; the match to TRBD2 covers 14 bases. The V gene's germline CDR1 is SGHAT and CDR2 FQNNGV. CDR3 length equals 16 residues. V was clipped by 5 bases and J by 3 bases; unmatched bases: 6. Here the CDR3 reads CASSPPGTSGSYEQYF. The CDR3 DNA follows: TGTGCCAGCAGCCCCCCCGGGACTAGCGGGAGCTACGAGCAGTACTTC.

The rearrangement joins TRBV6-2 or TRBV6-3 to TRBJ2-7; TRBD1 agrees at 8 bases. CDR1 and CDR2 (germline): MNHEY, SVGEGT. This CDR3 has 15 amino acids. Trimming at V came to 5 bases and at J to 3 bases, leaving 9 bases not matched to a gene. The CDR3 spells CASSPSGQGFYEQYV. The CDR3 coding sequence is TGTGCCAGCAGTCCATCAGGACAGGGATTCTACGAGCAGTACGTC.

This clone turned up a few times. The chain couples TRBV12-3 or TRBV12-4 to TRBJ1-2, with 8 bases aligning to TRBD1. The trim removed 2 bases at V and 8 bases at J, leaving 7 bases unmatched. The CDR3 extends over 14 amino acids. CDR3 bases: TGTGCCAGCAGTTTAAAAGCAGGGGGCCGGGGCTACACCTTC. It is translated as CASSLKAGGRGYTF.

The chain carries TRBV7-9 and TRBJ1-3, with a tentative D call TRBD1 (6 bases). The germline V gene has CDR1 SEHNR and CDR2 FQNEAQ (reference sequence). CDR3 length: 15 amino acids. The V gene lost 2 bases and the J gene lost 3 bases, with 11 bases spanning the gap. CDR3 sequence: CASSLRTVNGNTIYF. DNA for the CDR3: TGTGCCAGCAGCTTACGGACAGTAAATGGAAACACCATATATTTT.

A few counts support this clone. The sample holds other DNA sequences that translate to the same CDR3. CDR3 nucleotides: TGTGCCAGCAGCTTATATCAGGGGAATAATTCACCCCTCCACTTT. This encodes CASSLYQGNNSPLHF. The V gene is TRBV7-3, the J gene TRBJ1-6, with a tentative D call TRBD1 (6 bases). CDR1 SGHTA and CDR2 FQGTGA come from the germline V gene. The CDR3 has 15 amino acids. Trimming removed 2 bases at V and 5 bases at J, with 10 bases between.

This clone has just a few counts. V usage is TRBV5-5 and J usage is TRBJ2-2; D remains unclear. Germline V gene sequence: CDR1 SGHKS, CDR2 YYEKEE (reference sequence). The CDR3 covers 13 residues. Trimming took 2 bases from V and 3 from J, leaving 5 bases between them. CDR3 loop: CASSFWDTGELFF. The CDR3 bases are TGTGCCAGCAGCTTTTGGGACACCGGGGAGCTGTTTTTT.

There are many counts of this clone. Since a much larger clone is just one base distant, this may be a read error. V gene TRBV6-1 combines with J gene TRBJ2-5, with a possible D match to TRBD2 (5 bases). CDR3 length: 16 residues. Trimming took 3 bases from V and 5 from J, leaving 19 bases between them. Per germline, CDR1 MNHNS and CDR2 SASEGT. The CDR3 DNA reads TGTGCCAGCAGTGATATCTACGGGGAATCGGGGGAGACCCAGTACTTC. It encodes CASSDIYGESGETQYF.

The chain carries TRBV12-5 and TRBJ1-1, with D maybe TRBD1 (6 bases). The germline V and J ends were trimmed by 8 bases and 3 bases, with 16 bases remaining between them. Germline V lookup: CDR1 LGHNT, CDR2 FRNRAP. The CDR3 spans 14 residues. The chain's CDR3 is CASSLGGGDTEAFF. The CDR3 DNA reads as TGTGCTAGTAGCCTGGGGGGGGGCGACACTGAAGCTTTCTTT.

This rearrangement joins TRBV6-5 to TRBJ1-6, with D tentatively TRBD1 (6 bases). Germline V gene lookup returns CDR1 MNHEY and CDR2 SVGAGI. CDR3 length equals 17 residues. Trimming removed 0 bases from V and 0 bases from J, with 9 bases in between. CDR3 residues: CASSYSRGSSYNSPLHF. In DNA form, the CDR3 reads TGTGCCAGCAGTTACTCGAGGGGGAGCTCCTATAATTCACCCCTCCACTTT.